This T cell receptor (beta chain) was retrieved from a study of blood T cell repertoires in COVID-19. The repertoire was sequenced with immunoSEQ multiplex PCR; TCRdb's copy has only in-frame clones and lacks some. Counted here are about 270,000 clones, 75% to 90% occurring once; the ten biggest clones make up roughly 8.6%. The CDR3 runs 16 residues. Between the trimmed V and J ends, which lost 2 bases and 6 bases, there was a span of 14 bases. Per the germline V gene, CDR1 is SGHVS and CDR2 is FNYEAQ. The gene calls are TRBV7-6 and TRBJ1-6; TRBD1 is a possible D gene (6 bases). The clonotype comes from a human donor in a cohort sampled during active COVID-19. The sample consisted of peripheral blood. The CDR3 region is CASSLRGGISNSPLHF. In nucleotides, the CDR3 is TGTGCCAGCAGCTTAAGGGGGGGCATTAGTAATTCACCCCTCCACTTT. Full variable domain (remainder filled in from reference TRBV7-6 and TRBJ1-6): GAGVSQSPRYKVTKRGQDVALRCDPISGHVSLYWYRQALGQGPEFLTYFNYEAQQDKSGLPNDRFSAERPEGSISTLTIQRTEQRDSAMYRCASSLRGGISNSPLHFGNGTRLTVT.